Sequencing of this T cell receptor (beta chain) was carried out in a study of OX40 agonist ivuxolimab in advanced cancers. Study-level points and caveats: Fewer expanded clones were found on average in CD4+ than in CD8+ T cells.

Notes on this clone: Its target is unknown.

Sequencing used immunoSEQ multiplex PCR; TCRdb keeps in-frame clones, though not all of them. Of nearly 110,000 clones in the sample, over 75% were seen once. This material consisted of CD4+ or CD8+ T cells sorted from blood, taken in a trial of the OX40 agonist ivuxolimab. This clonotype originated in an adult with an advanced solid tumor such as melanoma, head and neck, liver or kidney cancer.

Here the CDR3 reads CASSLARGQPQHF. As DNA, the CDR3 is TGTGCCAGCAGCTTAGCGCGGGGGCAGCCCCAGCATTTT. The chain is built from TRBV7-7 and TRBJ1-5, with D perhaps matching TRBD1 (5 bases). The CDR3 consists of 13 residues. Germline V gene data show CDR1 as SSHAT and CDR2 as FNYEAQ (reference sequence). V lost 0 bases to trimming and J lost 7 bases, with 7 bases between them.